These T cell receptor beta chains were read from a single sample in a study of blood T cell repertoires in COVID-19. Repertoires were generated with immunoSEQ multiplex PCR, while TCRdb's copy carries only in-frame clones and drops some. Among roughly 180,000 clones listed, around 83% were seen once. The specimen was peripheral blood. These receptors were taken from a woman between 45 and 65 years old with COVID-19, enrolled during active disease. Both conserved end residues are part of each CDR3. Each record gives: V gene, D gene, CDR3 length, J gene, clone size, CDR3 DNA, CDR3 protein. A D gene is named only where the DNA matches it firmly. Clone size appears in some rows only: once, few, many, or a class for an expanded clone.

TRBV5-1	-	14	TRBJ2-3	once	TGCGCCAGCAGCTTGGGCCGGGGGTCAGATACGCAGTATTTT	CASSLGRGSDTQYF
TRBV28	-	15	TRBJ1-1	-	TGTGCCAGCAGTTTATACCCGGTGATGGACACTGAAGCTTTCTTT	CASSLYPVMDTEAFF
TRBV18	-	15	TRBJ1-3	-	TGTGCCAGCTCACCAGCAGGGAAAGCTGGAAACACCATATATTTT	CASSPAGKAGNTIYF
TRBV5-6	TRBD1	14	TRBJ1-6	-	TGTGCCAGCAGCTTGACAGGGGAGAATTCACCCCTCCACTTT	CASSLTGENSPLHF
TRBV10-2	TRBD2	14	TRBJ2-1	-	TGCGCCAGCACCATCCTAGCGGGGTCGGTTGAGCAGTTCTTC	CASTILAGSVEQFF
TRBV7-2	-	12	TRBJ1-6	-	TGTGCCAGCAGCCCCGGGGGGGGACCCCTCCACTTT	CASSPGGGPLHF
TRBV7-2	-	13	TRBJ2-7	-	TGTGCCAGCAGCTCCCCTAACGTTTACGAGCAGTACTTC	CASSSPNVYEQYF
TRBV12-3/TRBV12-4	TRBD1	13	TRBJ2-5	-	TGTGCCAGCAGCAGGGACAGGTTATCGGCCCAGTACTTC	CASSRDRLSAQYF
TRBV28	TRBD1	12	TRBJ1-2	-	TGTGCCAGCAGTCGACAGGGAGGAGGCTACACCTTC	CASSRQGGGYTF
TRBV21-1	-	16	TRBJ1-3	-	-	CASSSLGWGQGNTIYF
TRBV19	-	13	TRBJ1-2	once	TGTGCCAGCTTCGGCGGGCTTGGGTATGGCTACACCTTC	CASFGGLGYGYTF
TRBV5-1	TRBD1	14	TRBJ1-4	few	TGCGCCAGCAGCACGGGACAGGGCGATGAAAAACTGTTTTTT	CASSTGQGDEKLFF
TRBV2	-	13	TRBJ2-7	-	TGTGCCAGCAGTGGGGGGGAGAGCTACGAGCAGTACTTC	CASSGGESYEQYF
TRBV7-6	-	10	TRBJ1-1	-	TGTGCCAGCAGCCTCACTGAAGCTTTCTTT	CASSLTEAFF
TRBV2	TRBD2	17	TRBJ2-2	-	TGTGCCAGCAGTGCGACTAGCGGGGGGGCCACCACCGGGGAGCTGTTTTTT	CASSATSGGATTGELFF
TRBV27	-	14	TRBJ1-3	-	TGTGCCAGCAGTTTACTTGGTTCGGGGAACACCATATATTTT	CASSLLGSGNTIYF
TRBV29-1	-	11	TRBJ1-1	-	TGCAGCGTTGAAGATCTCTATGAAGCTTTCTTT	CSVEDLYEAFF
TRBV29-1	TRBD2	12	TRBJ2-7	-	TGCAGCGTTGAACGGGGGGCCTACGAGCAGTACTTC	CSVERGAYEQYF
TRBV6-4	-	15	TRBJ2-3	-	TGTGCCAGCAGTATCCTGGGCGGGGCCGGGGATACGCAGTATTTT	CASSILGGAGDTQYF
TRBV3-1/TRBV3-2	-	14	TRBJ1-1	once	TGTGCCAGCAGCCATTCGGGGGGGAAGACTGAAGCTTTCTTT	CASSHSGGKTEAFF
TRBV27	-	13	TRBJ1-3	-	TGTGCCAGCAGGCCACCAGGGGGAAACACCATATATTTT	CASRPPGGNTIYF
TRBV7-2	-	15	TRBJ2-5	once	TGTGCCAGCAGCTTAGCTCTAAACAGGGCAGAGACCCAGTACTTC	CASSLALNRAETQYF
TRBV5-1	TRBD2	17	TRBJ2-3	-	TGCGCCAGCAGCTTGACTAGCGGGTTACTTGGCACAGATACGCAGTATTTT	CASSLTSGLLGTDTQYF
TRBV5-1	TRBD1	13	TRBJ2-7	-	TGCGCCAGCACCAGACAGGGAGACTACGAGCAGTACTTC	CASTRQGDYEQYF
TRBV4-1	-	15	TRBJ2-2	-	TGCGCCAGCAGCCAAGAGCGACAGCCCACCGGGGAGCTGTTTTTT	CASSQERQPTGELFF
TRBV29-1	-	13	TRBJ1-2	once	TGCAGCGTTGAATCGGGGGTTTACTATGGCTACACCTTC	CSVESGVYYGYTF
TRBV6-5	-	14	TRBJ2-7	-	TGTGCCAGCAGTTACTCGACAGAGACCTACGAGCAGTACTTC	CASSYSTETYEQYF
TRBV6-1	-	13	TRBJ2-5	once	TGTGCCAGCAGCGAAGACATTCAAGAGACCCAGTACTTC	CASSEDIQETQYF